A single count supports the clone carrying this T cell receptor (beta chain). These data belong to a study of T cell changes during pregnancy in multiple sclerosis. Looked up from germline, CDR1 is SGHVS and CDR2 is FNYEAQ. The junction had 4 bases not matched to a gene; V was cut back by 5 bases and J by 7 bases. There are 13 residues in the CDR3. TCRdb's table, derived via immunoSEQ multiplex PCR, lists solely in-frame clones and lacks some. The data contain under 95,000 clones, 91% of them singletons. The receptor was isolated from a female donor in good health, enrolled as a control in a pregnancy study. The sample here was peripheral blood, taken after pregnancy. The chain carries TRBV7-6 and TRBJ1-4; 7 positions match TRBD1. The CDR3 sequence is CASSPGQAEKLFF. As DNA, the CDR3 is TGTGCCAGCAGCCCTGGACAGGCTGAAAAACTGTTTTTT.